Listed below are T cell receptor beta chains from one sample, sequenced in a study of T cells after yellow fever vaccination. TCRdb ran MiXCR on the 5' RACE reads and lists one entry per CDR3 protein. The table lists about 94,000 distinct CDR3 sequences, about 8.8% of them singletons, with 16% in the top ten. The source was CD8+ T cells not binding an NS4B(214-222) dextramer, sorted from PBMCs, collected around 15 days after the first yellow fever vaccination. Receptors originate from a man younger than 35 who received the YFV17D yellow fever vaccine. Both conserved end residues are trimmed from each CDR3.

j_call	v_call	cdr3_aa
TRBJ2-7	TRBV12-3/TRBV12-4	ASSFFGGAQEQY
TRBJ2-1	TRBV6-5	ASSYSASGGSYNEQF
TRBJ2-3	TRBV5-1	ASSAGTSDTDTQY
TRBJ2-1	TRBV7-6	ASSSEVGNEQF
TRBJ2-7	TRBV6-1	ASSPTSGAIREQY
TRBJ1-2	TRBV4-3	ASSQVPGLRYGYT
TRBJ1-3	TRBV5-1	ASSFRSGNTIY
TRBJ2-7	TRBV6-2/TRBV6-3	ASSLPGQGFFSYEQY
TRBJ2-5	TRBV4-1	ASSQSTGRETQY
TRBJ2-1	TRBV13	ASQPGRPDNEQF
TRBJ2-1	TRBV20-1	SALPVGEEYNEQF
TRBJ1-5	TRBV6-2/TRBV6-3	ASSRDRGIGNQPQH
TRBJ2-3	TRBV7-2	ASSLYLASDTQY
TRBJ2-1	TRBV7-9	ASSLGRPAEQF
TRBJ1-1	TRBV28	ASSFSGVLGTEAF
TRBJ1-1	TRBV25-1	ASSEYWAGASGNTEAF
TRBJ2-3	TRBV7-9	ASSLTPAGAT
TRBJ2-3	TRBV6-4	ASSPSGSTDTQY
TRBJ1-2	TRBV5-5	ASSLRDSSYGYT
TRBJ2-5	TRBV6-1	ASSDEGDRETQY
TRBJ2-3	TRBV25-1	ASIPGTGLLTDTQY
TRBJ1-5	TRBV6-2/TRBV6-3	ASTGDRDSNQPQH
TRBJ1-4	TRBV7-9	ASSFPIGTGVLF
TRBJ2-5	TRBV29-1	SVVPLTGRQETQY
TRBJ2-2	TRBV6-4	ASSVAQGANTGELF
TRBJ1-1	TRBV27	ASSLFTGVETEAF
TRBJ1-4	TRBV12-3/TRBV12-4	ASSQLDGTGIEKLF
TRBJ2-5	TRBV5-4	ASSFEGFQETQY
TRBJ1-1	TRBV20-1	SAKDRARTGWGTEAF
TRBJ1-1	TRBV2	ASSLRQGNTEAF
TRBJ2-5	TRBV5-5	ASSLETGVLEETQY
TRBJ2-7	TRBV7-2	ASSLGPGQGAYEQY
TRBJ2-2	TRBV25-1	ASSAYPGTENTGELF
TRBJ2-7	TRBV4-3	ASSQVVGARYEQY
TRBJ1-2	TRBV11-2	ATSLGYGYT
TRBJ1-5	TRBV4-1	ASSQERTGALPQH
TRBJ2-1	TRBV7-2	ASSFDSYNEQF
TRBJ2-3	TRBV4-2	ASSQEDWRSGTDTQY
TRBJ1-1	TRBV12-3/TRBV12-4	ASSLGTPPEAF
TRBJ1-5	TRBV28	ASSSLRQGSKQPQH
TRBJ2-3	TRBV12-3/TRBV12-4	ASRSGGAPDTQY
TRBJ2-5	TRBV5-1	ASSAGHRGQETQY
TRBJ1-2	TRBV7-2	ASSSPGPGDYGYT
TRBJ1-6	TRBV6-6	ASILTDRGWMSYNSPLH
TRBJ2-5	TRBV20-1	SARDGDVQETQY
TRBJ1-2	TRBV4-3	ASIPDWGSPSGYT
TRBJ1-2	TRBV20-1	SARDLRASDYGYT
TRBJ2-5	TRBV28	ASRMGQLSRAIETQY
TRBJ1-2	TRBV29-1	SVESGEYYGYT
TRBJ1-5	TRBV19	ASSWTGGNQPQH
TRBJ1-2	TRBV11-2	ASRDISGYGYT
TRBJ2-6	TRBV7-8	ASSPLAGSGANVLT
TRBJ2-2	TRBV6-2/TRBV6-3	ASSYASGGTGELF
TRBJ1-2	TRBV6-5	ASSYSVRGSEGYT